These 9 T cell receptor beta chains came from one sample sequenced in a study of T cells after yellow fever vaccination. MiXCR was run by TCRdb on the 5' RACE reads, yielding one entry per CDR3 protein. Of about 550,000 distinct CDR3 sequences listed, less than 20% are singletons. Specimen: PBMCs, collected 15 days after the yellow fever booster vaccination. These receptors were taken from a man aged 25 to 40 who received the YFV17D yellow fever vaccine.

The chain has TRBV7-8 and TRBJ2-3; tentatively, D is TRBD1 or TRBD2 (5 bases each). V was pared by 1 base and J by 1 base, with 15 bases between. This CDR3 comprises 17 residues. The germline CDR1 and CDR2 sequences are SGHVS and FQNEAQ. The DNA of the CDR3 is TGTGCCAGCAGCTTAGACCCAATCGGGGCCCGCACAGATACGCAGTATTTT. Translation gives CASSLDPIGARTDTQYF.

The CDR3 nucleotides are TGTGCCAGCAGCCTTACGGCGGGTCACGACGAGCAGTACTTC. Its translation: CASSLTAGHDEQYF. This rearrangement joins TRBV3-1 to TRBJ2-7; the D gene is possibly TRBD2 (5 bases). Germline CDR1 reads LGHDT; CDR2 reads YNNKEL (reference sequence). Trimming took 4 bases from V and 5 from J, leaving 15 bases between them. The CDR3 spans 14 residues.

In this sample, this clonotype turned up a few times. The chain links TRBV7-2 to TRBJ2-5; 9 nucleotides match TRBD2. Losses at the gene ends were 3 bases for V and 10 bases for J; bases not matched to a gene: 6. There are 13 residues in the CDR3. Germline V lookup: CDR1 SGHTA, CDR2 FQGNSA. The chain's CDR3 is CASSFAGREGQYF. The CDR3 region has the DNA TGTGCCAGCAGCTTCGCCGGGCGGGAGGGCCAGTACTTC.

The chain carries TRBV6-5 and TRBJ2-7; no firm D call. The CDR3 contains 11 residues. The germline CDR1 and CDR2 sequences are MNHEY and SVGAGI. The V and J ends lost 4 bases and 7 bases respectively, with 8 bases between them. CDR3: CASSLKGEQYF. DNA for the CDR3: TGTGCCAGCAGTTTAAAGGGAGAGCAGTACTTC.

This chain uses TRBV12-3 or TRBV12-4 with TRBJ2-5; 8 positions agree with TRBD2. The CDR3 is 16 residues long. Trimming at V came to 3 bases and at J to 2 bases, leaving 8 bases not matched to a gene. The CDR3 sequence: CASSFLLAGIQETQYF. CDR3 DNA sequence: TGTGCCAGCAGTTTCCTCCTAGCGGGCATTCAAGAGACCCAGTACTTC.

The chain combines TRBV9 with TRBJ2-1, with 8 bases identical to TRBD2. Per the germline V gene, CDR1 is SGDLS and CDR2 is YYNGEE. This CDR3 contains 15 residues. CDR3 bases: TGTGCAGGCGCAAGAGGAGCGGGAGAGGGCAATGAGCAGTTCTTC. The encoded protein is CAGARGAGEGNEQFF.

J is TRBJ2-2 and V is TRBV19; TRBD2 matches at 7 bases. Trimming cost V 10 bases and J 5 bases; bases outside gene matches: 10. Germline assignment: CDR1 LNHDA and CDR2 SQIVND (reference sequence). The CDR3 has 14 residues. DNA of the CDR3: TGTGCCACCCGGACTAGTCGTAGGACCGGGGAGCTGTTTTTT. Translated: CATRTSRRTGELFF.

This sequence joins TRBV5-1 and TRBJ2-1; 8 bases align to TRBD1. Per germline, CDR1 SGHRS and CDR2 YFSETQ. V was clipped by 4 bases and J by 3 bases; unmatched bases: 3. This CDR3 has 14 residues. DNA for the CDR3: TGCGCCAGCAGCCAGGGGGCCGACTACAATGAGCAGTTCTTC. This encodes CASSQGADYNEQFF.

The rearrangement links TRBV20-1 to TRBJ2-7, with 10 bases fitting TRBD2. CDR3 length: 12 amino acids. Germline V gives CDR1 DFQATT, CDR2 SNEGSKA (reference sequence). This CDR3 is CRPTSGIYEQYF. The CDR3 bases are TGCAGACCTACTAGCGGGATCTACGAGCAGTACTTC.